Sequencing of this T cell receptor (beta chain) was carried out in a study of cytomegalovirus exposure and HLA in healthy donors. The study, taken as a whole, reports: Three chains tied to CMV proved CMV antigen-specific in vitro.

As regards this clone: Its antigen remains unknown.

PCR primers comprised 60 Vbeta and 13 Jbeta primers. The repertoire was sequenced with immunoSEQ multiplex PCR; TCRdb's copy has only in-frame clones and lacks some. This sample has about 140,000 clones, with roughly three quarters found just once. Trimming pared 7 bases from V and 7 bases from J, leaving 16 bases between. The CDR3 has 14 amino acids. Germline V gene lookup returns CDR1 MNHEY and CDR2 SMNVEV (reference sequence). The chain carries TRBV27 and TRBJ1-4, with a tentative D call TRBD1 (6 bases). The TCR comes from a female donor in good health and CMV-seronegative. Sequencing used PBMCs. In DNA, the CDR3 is TGTGCCAGCACCAATGGGGGCCGGGGTGAAAAACTGTTTTTT. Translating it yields CASTNGGRGEKLFF.